This T cell receptor beta chain came from a study of blood T cell repertoires in COVID-19. Study-wide background: The United States, Italy and Spain were the sources of the acute and convalescent COVID-19 samples. Sample material is recorded as cDNA or gDNA derived from T cells, B-cell-depleted T cells, or PBMCs.

The germline CDR1 and CDR2 sequences are LNHNV and YYDKDF (reference sequence). The CDR3 length is 13 residues. V was pared by 0 bases and J by 8 bases, with 10 bases between. Under the authors' procedure: Estimation of nucleated cell counts was performed using reference gene primer amplification. Produced via immunoSEQ multiplex PCR; TCRdb's table is partial and in-frame only. Clone size and the V and J calls come from that table; the DNA yielded D and trimming. The sample yields roughly 97,000 clones, about 80% seen once. This clonotype originated in a man between 65 and 85 years old with acute or convalescent COVID-19. The V gene is TRBV15, the J gene TRBJ1-2; D remains ambiguous. Sequencing was carried out using peripheral blood. CDR3 sequence reads: CATSRDNMRGYTF. The CDR3 DNA is TGTGCCACCAGCAGAGATAATATGAGGGGCTACACCTTC.